This T cell receptor (beta chain) stems from a study of regulatory T cells in long-lasting Graves disease. Study results and caveats: There was favoring of TRBV28, TRBJ1-2 and TRBJ2-5 in persistent disease.

Arm-PCR of CDR3 regions and iRepertoire HTBI primers were used to build TCR beta libraries. TCRdb reanalysed the multiplex PCR reads using MiXCR and keeps one entry per CDR3 protein. The sample yields over 650,000 distinct CDR3 sequences, roughly 30% seen once. Looked up from germline, CDR1 is SGHDT and CDR2 is YYEEEE. CDR3 size: 17 residues. Trimming took 0 bases from V and 2 from J; bases not matched to a gene: 8. In regard to this clonotype: The antigen remains unidentified.

Described time point: persistent/refractory GD, antithyroid drugs over 5 years with positive TRAb. RNA extracted from PBMCs served as the sequencing template. This specimen consisted of peripheral blood mononuclear cells (PBMCs), obtained when the disease was refractory, from a patient treated with antithyroid drugs. The origin of this receptor is a female donor with Graves disease. The rearrangement links TRBV5-6 to TRBJ2-1, with 7 bases lining up with TRBD2. CDR3 loop: CASSLGEGTSPYNEQFF. For the CDR3, the DNA is TGTGCCAGCAGCTTGGGGGAGGGCACCTCCCCCTACAATGAGCAGTTCTTC.